The clone carrying this T cell receptor (beta chain) appeared a few times. Its antigen remains unidentified. These data are taken from a study of CD8+ T cells in alopecia areata. Overall study results and limits: Scalp sequencing captures resident alphabeta T cells of normal skin too.

Following extraction, RNA underwent reverse transcription to cDNA, which served as the sequencing template. Repertoires were generated with immunoSEQ multiplex PCR, while TCRdb's copy carries only in-frame clones and drops some. The sample holds more than 95,000 clones, 45% to 60% seen once. This CDR3 comprises 16 residues. Sequenced material: CD4+ T cells sorted from blood. The sequence was obtained from a human donor in good health. The chain is built from TRBV21-1 and TRBJ2-5; the table's D call, TRBD1, was not checked against the DNA. TRBV21-1 represents a pseudogene. The CDR3: CASSIRDSSYQETQYF. CDR3 DNA sequence: TGTGCCAGCAGCATCCGGGACAGCTCTTACCAAGAGACCCAGTACTTC.